This T cell receptor beta chain derives from a study of cytomegalovirus exposure and HLA in healthy donors. Germline values: CDR1 SGDLS, CDR2 YYNGEE. This CDR3 region has 17 residues. Trimming stripped 0 bases from V and 6 bases from J, with 22 bases between. PCR involved 60 Vbeta and 13 Jbeta primers. Generated by immunoSEQ multiplex PCR, the TCRdb table keeps only in-frame clones and is missing some. The table has some 130,000 clones, about 80% seen once. The chain couples TRBV9 to TRBJ2-7, with D possibly being TRBD1 (6 bases). Material for sequencing was PBMCs. The clonotype originates from a male donor in good health and CMV-seronegative. The CDR3 DNA is TGTGCCAGCAGCGTAGGTTTCGGGGACAAGGGGGTGATCGAGCAGTACTTC. Amino acid sequence: CASSVGFGDKGVIEQYF.